What follows describes a single TCR beta chain. The V gene's germline CDR1 is MNHNY and CDR2 SVGAGI (reference sequence). This CDR3 comprises 20 residues. V gave up 6 bases and J gave up 0 bases; unmatched junction bases: 14. The record originates from a study of blood T cell repertoires in COVID-19. On the study more broadly: Acute-phase and convalescent COVID-19 samples originated in the United States, Italy and Spain. PBMCs, B-cell-depleted T cells, or T cells were the source of the cDNA or gDNA that made up the material.

Authors' data handling: For nucleated cells, counts were estimated from reference gene primer amplification. The data were produced by immunoSEQ multiplex PCR, yet TCRdb's version contains in-frame clones alone and is incomplete. The V and J calls and clone size were taken over from that table, and D and trimming were inferred from the DNA. The data show 150,000 to 200,000 clones, with about 81% seen just once and 9.5% to 12% held by the top ten. The material sequenced was peripheral blood. The genes are TRBV6-6 and TRBJ2-4; 13 nucleotides agree with TRBD2. This receptor was obtained from a man between 60 and 70 years old with active or convalescent COVID-19. CDR3 loop: CASSLGLAGEGGIAKNIQYF. In DNA, the CDR3 is TGTGCCAGCAGCCTCGGACTAGCGGGAGAGGGGGGAATAGCCAAAAACATTCAGTACTTC.